This T cell receptor beta chain was recovered during a study of technical replicates of blood from a handful of donors. Assay used: immunoSEQ multiplex PCR; TCRdb lists only in-frame clones, some missing. Here the sample spans about 61,000 clones, around 97% being singletons. J lost 9 bases, V lost 4 bases, and 7 bases had no gene match. The CDR3 is 15 residues long. Germline V gene sequence: CDR1 MGHDK, CDR2 SYGVNS. The rearrangement links TRBV25-1 to TRBJ1-6, with 9 bases matching TRBD1. The sequence came from a human donor in good health. Sequenced: T cells isolated from PBMCs. The CDR3 DNA follows: TGTGCCAGCAGTGGCCCCGGGACAGGGTTTTCACCCCTCCACTTT. Translating it yields CASSGPGTGFSPLHF.